This T cell receptor (beta chain) was profiled in a study of OX40 agonist ivuxolimab in advanced cancers. Profiling relied on immunoSEQ multiplex PCR, and the TCRdb table lists in-frame clones only, not all of them. This sample yields about 75,000 clones, of which roughly 85% are seen a single time; about a sixth belongs to the top ten. The CDR3 is 15 amino acids. The germline CDR1 and CDR2 sequences are SGHAT and FQNNGV. Germline trimming cut 3 bases from V and 6 bases from J; bases unmatched to any gene: 8. The chain links TRBV11-2 to TRBJ2-1; 7 bases agree with TRBD1. The receptor was isolated from an adult with an advanced solid tumor such as melanoma, head and neck, liver or kidney cancer. This material consisted of CD4+ or CD8+ T cells sorted from blood, taken in a trial of the OX40 agonist ivuxolimab. The CDR3 nucleotides read TGTGCCAGCAGCTTCGGACCGGGACAGCCCAATGAGCAGTTCTTC. This encodes CASSFGPGQPNEQFF.